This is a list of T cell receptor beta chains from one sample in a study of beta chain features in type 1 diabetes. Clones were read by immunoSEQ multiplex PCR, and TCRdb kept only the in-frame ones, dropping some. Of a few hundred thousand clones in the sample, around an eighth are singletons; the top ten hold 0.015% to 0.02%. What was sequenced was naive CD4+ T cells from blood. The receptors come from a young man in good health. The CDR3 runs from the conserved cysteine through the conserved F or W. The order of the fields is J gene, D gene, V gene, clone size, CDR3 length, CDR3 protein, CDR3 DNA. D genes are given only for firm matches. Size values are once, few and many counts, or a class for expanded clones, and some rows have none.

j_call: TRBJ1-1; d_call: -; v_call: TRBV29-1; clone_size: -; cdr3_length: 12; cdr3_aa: CSALNGGTEAFF; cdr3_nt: TGCAGCGCCTTAAATGGGGGGACTGAAGCTTTCTTT
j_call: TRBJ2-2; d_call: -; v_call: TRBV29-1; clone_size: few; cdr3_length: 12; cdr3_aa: CSVWRNTGELFF; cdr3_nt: TGCAGCGTTTGGAGGAACACCGGGGAGCTGTTTTTT
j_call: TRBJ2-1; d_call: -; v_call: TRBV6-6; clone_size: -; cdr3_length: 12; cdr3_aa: CASSYRGNEQFF; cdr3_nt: TGTGCCAGCAGTTACCGGGGTAATGAGCAGTTCTTC
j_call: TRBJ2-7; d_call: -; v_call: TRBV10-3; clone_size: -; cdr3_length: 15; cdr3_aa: CAISESKGGSYEQYF; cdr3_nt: TGTGCCATCAGTGAGTCGAAAGGGGGCTCCTACGAGCAGTACTTC
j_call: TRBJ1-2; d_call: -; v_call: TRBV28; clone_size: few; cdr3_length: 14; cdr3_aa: CASGTGGENYGYTF; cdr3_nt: TGTGCCAGCGGGACGGGGGGGGAGAACTATGGCTACACCTTC
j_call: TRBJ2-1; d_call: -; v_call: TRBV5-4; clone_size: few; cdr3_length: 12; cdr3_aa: CASSPGVYEQFF; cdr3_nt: TGTGCCAGCAGCCCGGGTGTCTATGAGCAGTTCTTC
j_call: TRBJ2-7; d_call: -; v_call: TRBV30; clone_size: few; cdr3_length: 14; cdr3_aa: CAWSANREPYEQYF; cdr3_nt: TGTGCCTGGAGTGCGAACAGAGAACCCTACGAGCAGTACTTC
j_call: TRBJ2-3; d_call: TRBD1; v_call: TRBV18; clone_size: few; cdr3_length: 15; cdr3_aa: CASSPLYRGPDTQYF; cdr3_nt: TGTGCCAGCTCACCTCTATACAGGGGCCCAGATACGCAGTATTTT
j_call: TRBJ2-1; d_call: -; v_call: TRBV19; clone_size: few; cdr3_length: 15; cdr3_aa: CASSMATLKYNEQFF; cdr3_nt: TGTGCCAGTAGTATGGCGACTCTCAAGTACAATGAGCAGTTCTTC
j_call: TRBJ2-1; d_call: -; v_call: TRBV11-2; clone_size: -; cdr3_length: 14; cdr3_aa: CASRPALTYNEQFF; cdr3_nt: TGTGCCAGCAGGCCAGCGTTAACCTACAATGAGCAGTTCTTC
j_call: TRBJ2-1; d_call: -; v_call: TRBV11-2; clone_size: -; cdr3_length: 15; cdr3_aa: CASSLSTAGINEQFF; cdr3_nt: TGTGCCAGCAGCTTGAGTACAGCAGGGATCAATGAGCAGTTCTTC
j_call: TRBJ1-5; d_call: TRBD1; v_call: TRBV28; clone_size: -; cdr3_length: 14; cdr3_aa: CASSPGTGHQPQHF; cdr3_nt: TGTGCCAGCAGTCCGGGGACAGGGCATCAGCCCCAGCATTTT
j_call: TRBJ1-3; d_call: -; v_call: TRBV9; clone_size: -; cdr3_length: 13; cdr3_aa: CASSTSSGNTIYF; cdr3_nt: TGTGCCAGCAGTACGAGCTCTGGAAACACCATATATTTT
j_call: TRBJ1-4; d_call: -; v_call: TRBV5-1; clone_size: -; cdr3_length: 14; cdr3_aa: CASGPGITNEKLFF; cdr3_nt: TGCGCCAGCGGACCCGGGATAACTAATGAAAAACTGTTTTTT
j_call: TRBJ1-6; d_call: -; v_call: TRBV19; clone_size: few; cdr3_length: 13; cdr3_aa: CASSIRQVSALHF; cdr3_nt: TGTGCCAGTAGTATAAGGCAGGTTTCGGCCCTCCACTTT
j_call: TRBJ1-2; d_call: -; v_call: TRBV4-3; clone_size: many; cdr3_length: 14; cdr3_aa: CASSQDRGGYGYTF; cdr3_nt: TGCGCCAGCAGCCAAGATCGGGGGGGCTATGGCTACACCTTC
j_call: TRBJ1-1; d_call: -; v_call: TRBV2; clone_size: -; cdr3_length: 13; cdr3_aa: CASRPEVEEGAFF; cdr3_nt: TGTGCCAGCAGACCTGAGGTGGAAGAAGGAGCTTTCTTT
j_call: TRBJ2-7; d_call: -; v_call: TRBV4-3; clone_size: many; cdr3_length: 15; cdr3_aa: CASSQELHRAYEQYF; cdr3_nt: TGCGCCAGCAGCCAAGAGTTGCACAGGGCCTACGAGCAGTACTTC
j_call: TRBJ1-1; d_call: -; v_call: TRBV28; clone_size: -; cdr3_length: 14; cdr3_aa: CASSLSLPGTEAFF; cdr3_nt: TGTGCCAGCAGTTTATCGCTTCCGGGGACTGAAGCTTTCTTT
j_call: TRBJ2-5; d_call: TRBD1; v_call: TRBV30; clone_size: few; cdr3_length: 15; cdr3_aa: CAWRPGTGYQETQYF; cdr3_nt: TGTGCCTGGCGTCCCGGGACAGGGTATCAAGAGACCCAGTACTTC
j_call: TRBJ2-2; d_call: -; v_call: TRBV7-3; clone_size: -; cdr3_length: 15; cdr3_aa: CASSSNPAEFGELFF; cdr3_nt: TGTGCCAGCAGCTCCAACCCTGCAGAATTTGGGGAGCTGTTTTTT
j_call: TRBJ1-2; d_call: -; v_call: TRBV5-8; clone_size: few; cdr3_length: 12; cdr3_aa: CASSTSDYGYTF; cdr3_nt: TGTGCCAGCAGTACTTCCGACTATGGCTACACCTTC
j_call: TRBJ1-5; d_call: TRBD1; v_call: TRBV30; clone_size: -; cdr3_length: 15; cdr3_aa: CAWSALQGANQPQHF; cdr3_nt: TGTGCCTGGAGTGCCCTACAGGGGGCCAATCAGCCCCAGCATTTT
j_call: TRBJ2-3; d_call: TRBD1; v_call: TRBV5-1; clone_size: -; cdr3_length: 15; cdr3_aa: CASSLQQGDADTQYF; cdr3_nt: TGCGCCAGCAGCCTACAACAGGGGGATGCAGATACGCAGTATTTT
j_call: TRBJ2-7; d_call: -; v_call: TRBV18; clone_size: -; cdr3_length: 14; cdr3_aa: CASSPRAGEYEQYF; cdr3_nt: TGTGCCAGCTCACCCCGCGCAGGGGAGTACGAGCAGTACTTC
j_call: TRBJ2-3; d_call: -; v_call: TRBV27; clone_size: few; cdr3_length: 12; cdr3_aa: CASRRTGNTQYF; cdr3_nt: TGTGCCAGCAGGCGCACAGGGAATACGCAGTATTTT
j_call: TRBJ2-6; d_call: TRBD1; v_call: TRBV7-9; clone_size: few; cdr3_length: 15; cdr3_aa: CASSLDRSGANVLTF; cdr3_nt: TGTGCCAGCAGCTTGGACAGGTCTGGGGCCAACGTCCTGACTTTC
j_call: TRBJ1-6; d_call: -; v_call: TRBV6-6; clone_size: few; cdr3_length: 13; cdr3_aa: CASSYSADSPLHF; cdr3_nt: TGTGCCAGCAGTTACTCGGCGGATTCGCCCCTCCACTTT
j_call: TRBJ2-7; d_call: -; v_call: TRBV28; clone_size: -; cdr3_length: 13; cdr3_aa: CASRKTGYHEQYF; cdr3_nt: TGTGCCAGCAGGAAAACAGGGTACCACGAGCAGTACTTC
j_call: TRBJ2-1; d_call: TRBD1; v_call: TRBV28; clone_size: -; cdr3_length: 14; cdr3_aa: CASSPGQGSGEQFF; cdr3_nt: TGTGCCAGCAGTCCGGGACAGGGATCGGGTGAGCAGTTCTTC
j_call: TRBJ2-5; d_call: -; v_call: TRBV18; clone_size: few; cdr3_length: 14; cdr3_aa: CASSPSAGTETQYF; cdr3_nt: TGTGCCAGCTCACCAAGCGCGGGGACGGAGACCCAGTACTTC
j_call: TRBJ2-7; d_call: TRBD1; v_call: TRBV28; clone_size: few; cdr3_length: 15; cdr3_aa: CASSPAGQGANEQYF; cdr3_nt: TGTGCCAGCAGCCCTGCGGGACAGGGGGCGAACGAGCAGTACTTC
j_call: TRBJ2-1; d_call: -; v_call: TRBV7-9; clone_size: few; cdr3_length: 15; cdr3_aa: CASSPGLRLNNEQFF; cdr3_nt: TGTGCCAGCAGCCCGGGACTCCGGCTAAACAATGAGCAGTTCTTC
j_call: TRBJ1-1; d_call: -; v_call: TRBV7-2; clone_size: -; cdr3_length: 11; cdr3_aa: CASSLTGQAFF; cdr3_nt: TGTGCCAGCAGCTTAACAGGGCAAGCTTTCTTT
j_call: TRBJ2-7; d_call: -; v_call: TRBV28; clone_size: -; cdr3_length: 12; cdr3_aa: CASKDTRYEQYF; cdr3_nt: TGTGCCAGCAAAGACACCCGATACGAGCAGTACTTC
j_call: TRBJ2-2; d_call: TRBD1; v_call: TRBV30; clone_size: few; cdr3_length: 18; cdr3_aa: CAWRGTGGFFGLGGELFF; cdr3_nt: TGTGCCTGGAGGGGGACAGGGGGCTTTTTCGGGCTTGGCGGGGAGCTGTTTTTT
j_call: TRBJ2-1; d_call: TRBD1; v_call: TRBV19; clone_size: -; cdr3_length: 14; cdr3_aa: CASSTGQSYNEQFF; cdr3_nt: TGTGCCAGTAGTACGGGACAGTCTTACAATGAGCAGTTCTTC